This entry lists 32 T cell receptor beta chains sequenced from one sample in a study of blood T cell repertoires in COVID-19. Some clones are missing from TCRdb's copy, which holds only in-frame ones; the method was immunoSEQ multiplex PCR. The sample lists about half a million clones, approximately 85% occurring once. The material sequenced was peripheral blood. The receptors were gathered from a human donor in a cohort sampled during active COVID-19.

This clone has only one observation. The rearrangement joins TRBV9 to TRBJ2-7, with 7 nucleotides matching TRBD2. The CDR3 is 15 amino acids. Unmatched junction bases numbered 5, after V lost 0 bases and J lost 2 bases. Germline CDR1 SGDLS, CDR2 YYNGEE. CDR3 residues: CASSVGLAFPYEQYF. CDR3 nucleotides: TGTGCCAGCAGCGTAGGACTAGCTTTCCCCTACGAGCAGTACTTC.

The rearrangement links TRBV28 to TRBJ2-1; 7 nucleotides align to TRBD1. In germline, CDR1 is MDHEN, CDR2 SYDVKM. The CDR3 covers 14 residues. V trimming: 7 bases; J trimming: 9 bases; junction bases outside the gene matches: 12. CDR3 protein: CASNRQGTAGEQFF. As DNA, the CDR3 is TGTGCCAGCAACCGACAGGGCACGGCGGGTGAGCAGTTCTTC. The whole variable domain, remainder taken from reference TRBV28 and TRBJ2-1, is DVKVTQSSRYLVKRTGEKVFLECVQDMDHENMFWYRQDPGLGLRLIYFSYDVKMKEKGDIPEGYSVSREKKERFSLILESASTNQTSMYLCASNRQGTAGEQFFGPGTRLTVL.

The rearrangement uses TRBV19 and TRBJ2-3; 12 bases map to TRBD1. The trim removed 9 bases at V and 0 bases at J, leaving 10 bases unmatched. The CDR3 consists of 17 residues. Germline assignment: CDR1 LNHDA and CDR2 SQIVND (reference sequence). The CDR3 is CASWDRGRAGSTDTQYF. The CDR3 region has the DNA TGTGCCAGCTGGGACAGGGGGCGGGCCGGGAGCACAGATACGCAGTATTTT. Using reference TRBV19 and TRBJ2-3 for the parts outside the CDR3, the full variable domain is DGGITQSPKYLFRKEGQNVTLSCEQNLNHDAMYWYRQDPGQGLRLIYYSQIVNDFQKGDIAEGYSVSREKKESFPLTVTSAQKNPTAFYLCASWDRGRAGSTDTQYFGPGTRLTVL.

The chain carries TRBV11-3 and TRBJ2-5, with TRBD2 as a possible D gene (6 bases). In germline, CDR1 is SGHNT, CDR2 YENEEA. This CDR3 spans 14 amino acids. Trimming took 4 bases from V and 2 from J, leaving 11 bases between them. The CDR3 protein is CASSSGTSQETQYF. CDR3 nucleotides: TGTGCCAGCAGCTCCGGGACTTCGCAAGAGACCCAGTACTTC.

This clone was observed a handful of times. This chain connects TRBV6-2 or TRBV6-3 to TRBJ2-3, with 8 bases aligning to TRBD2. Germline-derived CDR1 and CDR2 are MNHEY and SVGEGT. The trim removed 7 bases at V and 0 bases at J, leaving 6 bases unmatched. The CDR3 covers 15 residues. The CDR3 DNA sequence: TGTGCCAGCACCCCGACTAGCGCCAGCACAGATACGCAGTATTTT. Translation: CASTPTSASTDTQYF.

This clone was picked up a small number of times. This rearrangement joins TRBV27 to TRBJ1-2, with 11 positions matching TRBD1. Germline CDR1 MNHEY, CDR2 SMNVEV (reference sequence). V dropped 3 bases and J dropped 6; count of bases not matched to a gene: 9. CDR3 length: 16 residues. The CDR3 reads CASSLWGQGGSDGYTF. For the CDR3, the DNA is TGTGCCAGCAGTTTGTGGGGACAGGGGGGTTCGGATGGCTACACCTTC.

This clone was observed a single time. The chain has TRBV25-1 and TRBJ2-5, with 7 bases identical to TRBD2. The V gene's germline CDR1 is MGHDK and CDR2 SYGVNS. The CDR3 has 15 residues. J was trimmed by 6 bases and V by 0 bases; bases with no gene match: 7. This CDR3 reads CASSEYAAGAQTQYF. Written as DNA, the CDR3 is TGTGCCAGCAGTGAATATGCGGCGGGAGCACAGACCCAGTACTTC.

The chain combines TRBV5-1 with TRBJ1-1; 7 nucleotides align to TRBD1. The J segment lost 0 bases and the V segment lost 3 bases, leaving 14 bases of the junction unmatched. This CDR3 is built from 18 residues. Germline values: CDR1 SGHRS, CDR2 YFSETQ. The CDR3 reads CASSYTLQGTTMNTEAFF. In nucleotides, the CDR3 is TGCGCCAGCAGCTACACCCTACAGGGGACAACCATGAACACTGAAGCTTTCTTT.

The CDR3 DNA sequence: TGCGCCAGCAGCTTGTGGGGAGAGAACACTGAAGCTTTCTTT. It yields the protein CASSLWGENTEAFF. This rearrangement joins TRBV5-1 to TRBJ1-1; D unclear. The CDR3 has 14 residues. V lost 1 base and J 1 base, leaving 8 bases between the germline ends. Per germline, CDR1 SGHRS and CDR2 YFSETQ.

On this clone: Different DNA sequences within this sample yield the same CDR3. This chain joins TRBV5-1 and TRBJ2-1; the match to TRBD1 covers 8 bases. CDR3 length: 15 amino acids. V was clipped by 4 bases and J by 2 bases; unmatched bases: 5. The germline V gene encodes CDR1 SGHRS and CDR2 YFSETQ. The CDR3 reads CASSTGQGTYNEQFF. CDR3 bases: TGCGCCAGCAGCACCGGACAGGGTACCTACAATGAGCAGTTCTTC.

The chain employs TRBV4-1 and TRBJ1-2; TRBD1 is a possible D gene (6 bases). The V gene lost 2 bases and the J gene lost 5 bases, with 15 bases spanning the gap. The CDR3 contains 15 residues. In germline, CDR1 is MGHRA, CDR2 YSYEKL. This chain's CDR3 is CASSQPGQNQYGYTF. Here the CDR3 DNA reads TGCGCCAGCAGCCAACCCGGACAGAACCAATATGGCTACACCTTC.

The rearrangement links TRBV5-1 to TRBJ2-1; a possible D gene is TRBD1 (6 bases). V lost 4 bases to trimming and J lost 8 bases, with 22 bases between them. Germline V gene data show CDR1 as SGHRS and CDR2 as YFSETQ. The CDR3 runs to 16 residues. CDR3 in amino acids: CASSVGATPTPHEQFF. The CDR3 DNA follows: TGCGCCAGCAGCGTGGGGGCGACGCCGACCCCTCATGAGCAGTTCTTC.

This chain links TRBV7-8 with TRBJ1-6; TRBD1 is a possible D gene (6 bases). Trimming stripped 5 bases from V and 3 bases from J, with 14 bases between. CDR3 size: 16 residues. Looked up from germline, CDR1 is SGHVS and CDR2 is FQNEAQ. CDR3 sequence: CASSLRLDSYNSPLHF. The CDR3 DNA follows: TGTGCCAGCAGCCTAAGATTGGACAGCTATAATTCACCCCTCCACTTT.

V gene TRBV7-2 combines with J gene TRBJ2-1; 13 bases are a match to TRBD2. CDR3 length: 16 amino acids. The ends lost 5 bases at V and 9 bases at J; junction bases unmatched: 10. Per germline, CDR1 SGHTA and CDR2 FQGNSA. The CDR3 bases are TGTGCCAGCAGCAGTCGACTAGCGGGAGGTTCTAGTGAGCAGTTCTTC. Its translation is CASSSRLAGGSSEQFF.

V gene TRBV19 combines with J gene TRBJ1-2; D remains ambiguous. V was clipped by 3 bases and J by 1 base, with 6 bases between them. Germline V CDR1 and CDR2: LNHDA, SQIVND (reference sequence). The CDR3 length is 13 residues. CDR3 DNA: TGTGCCAGTAGTATCGCGGTTAACTATGGCTACACCTTC. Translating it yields CASSIAVNYGYTF.

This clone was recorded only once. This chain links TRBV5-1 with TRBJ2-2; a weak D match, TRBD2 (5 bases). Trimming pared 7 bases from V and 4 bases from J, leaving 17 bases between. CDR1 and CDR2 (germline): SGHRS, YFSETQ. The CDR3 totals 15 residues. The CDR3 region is CASRIGLDFTGELFF. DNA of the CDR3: TGCGCCAGCCGTATCGGACTGGATTTCACCGGGGAGCTGTTTTTT.

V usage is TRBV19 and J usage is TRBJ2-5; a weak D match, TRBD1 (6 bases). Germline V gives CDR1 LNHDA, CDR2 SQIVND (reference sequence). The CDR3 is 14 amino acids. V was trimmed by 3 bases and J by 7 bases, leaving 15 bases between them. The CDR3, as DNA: TGTGCCAGTAGTATCGACAGGACCACAGTGACCCAGTACTTC. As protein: CASSIDRTTVTQYF.

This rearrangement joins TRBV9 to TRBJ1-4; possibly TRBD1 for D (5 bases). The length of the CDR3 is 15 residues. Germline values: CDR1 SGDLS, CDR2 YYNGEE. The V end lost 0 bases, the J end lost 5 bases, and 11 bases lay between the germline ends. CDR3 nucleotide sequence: TGTGCCAGCAGCGTAGGCGGCGGGGGAAATGAAAAACTGTTTTTT. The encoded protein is CASSVGGGGNEKLFF.

Here the CDR3 reads CAWSEGLAGGPNEQFF. The CDR3 DNA follows: TGTGCCTGGAGCGAGGGACTAGCGGGAGGGCCCAATGAGCAGTTCTTC. This rearrangement joins TRBV30 to TRBJ2-1; 16 nucleotides agree with TRBD2. The CDR3 runs to 16 residues. Germline CDR1 reads GTSNPN; CDR2 reads SVGIG (reference sequence). J was trimmed by 6 bases and V by 3 bases; bases with no gene match: 5. Supplemented by reference TRBV30 and TRBJ2-1, the full variable domain reads SQTIHQWPATLVQPVGSPLSLECTVEGTSNPNLYWYRQAAGRGLQLLFYSVGIGQISSEVPQNLSASRPQDRQFILSSKKLLLSDSGFYLCAWSEGLAGGPNEQFFGPGTRLTVL.

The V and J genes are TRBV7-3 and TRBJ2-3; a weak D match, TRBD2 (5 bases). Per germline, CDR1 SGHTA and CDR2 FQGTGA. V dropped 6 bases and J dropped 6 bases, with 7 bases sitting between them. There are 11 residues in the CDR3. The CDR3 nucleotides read TGTGCCAGCAGTACGGGGGATACGCAGTATTTT. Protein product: CASSTGDTQYF.

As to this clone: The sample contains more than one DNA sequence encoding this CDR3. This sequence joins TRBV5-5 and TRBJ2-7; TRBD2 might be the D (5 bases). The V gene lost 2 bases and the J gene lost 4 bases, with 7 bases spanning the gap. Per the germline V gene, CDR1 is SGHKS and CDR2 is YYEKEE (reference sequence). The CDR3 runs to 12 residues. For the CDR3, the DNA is TGTGCCAGCAGCTTTAGCGCTTACGAGCAGTACTTC. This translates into CASSFSAYEQYF.

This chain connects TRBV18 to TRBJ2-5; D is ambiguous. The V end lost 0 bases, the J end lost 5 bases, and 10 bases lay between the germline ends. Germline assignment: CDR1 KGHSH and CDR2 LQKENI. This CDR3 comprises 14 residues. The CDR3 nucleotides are TGTGCCAGCTCACCACCGGTCGGTGGTGAGACCCAGTACTTC. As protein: CASSPPVGGETQYF.

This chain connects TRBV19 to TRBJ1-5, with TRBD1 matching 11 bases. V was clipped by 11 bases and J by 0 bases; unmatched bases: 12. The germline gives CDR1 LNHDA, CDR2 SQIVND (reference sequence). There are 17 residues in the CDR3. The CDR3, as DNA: TGTGCCCCGAACGGGACAGGGGGTAACAATAGCAATCAGCCCCAGCATTTT. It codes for CAPNGTGGNNSNQPQHF.

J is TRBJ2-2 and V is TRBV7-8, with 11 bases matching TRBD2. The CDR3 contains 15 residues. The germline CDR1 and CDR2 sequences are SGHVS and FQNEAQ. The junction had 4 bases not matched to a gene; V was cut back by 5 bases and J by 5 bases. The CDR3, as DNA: TGTGCCAGCAGCCTCCGACTAGCGGGAACCGGGGAGCTGTTTTTT. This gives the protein CASSLRLAGTGELFF.

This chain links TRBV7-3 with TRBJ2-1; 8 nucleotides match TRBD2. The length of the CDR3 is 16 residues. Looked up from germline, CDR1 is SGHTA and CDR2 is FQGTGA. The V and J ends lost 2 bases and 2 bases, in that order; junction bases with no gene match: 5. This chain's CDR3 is CASSLSLAETYNEQFF. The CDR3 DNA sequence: TGTGCCAGCAGCTTATCACTAGCGGAGACCTACAATGAGCAGTTCTTC.

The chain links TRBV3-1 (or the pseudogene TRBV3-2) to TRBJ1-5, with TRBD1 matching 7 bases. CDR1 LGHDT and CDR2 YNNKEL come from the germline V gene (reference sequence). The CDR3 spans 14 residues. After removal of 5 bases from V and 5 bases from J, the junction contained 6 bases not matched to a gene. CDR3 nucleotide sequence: TGTGCCAGCAGCTTAACAGGGGACGATCAGCCCCAGCATTTT. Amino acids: CASSLTGDDQPQHF.

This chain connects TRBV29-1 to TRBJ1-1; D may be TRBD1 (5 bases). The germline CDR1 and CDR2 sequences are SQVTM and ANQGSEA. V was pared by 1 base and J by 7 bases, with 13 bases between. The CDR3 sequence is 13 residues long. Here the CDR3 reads CSVEGFQGGEAFF. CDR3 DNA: TGCAGCGTTGAAGGATTTCAGGGAGGTGAAGCTTTCTTT. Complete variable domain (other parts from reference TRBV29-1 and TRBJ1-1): SAVISQKPSRDICQRGTSLTIQCQVDSQVTMMFWYRQQPGQSLTLIATANQGSEATYESGFVIDKFPISRPNLTFSTLTVSNMSPEDSSIYLCSVEGFQGGEAFFGQGTRLTVV.

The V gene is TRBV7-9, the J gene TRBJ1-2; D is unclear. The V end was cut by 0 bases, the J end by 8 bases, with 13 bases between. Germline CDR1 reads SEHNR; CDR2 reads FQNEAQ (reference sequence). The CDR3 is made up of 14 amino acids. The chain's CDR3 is CASSLATGYEGYTF. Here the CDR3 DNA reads TGTGCCAGCAGCTTAGCGACGGGGTACGAGGGCTACACCTTC. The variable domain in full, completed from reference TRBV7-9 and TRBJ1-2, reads DTGVSQNPRHKITKRGQNVTFRCDPISEHNRLYWYRQTLGQGPEFLTYFQNEAQLEKSRLLSDRFSAERPKGSFSTLEIQRTEQGDSAMYLCASSLATGYEGYTFGSGTRLTVV.

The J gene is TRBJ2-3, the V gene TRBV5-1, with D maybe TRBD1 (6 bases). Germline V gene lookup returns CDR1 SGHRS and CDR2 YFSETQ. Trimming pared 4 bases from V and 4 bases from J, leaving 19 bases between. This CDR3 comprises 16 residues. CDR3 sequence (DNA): TGCGCCAGCAGCCTTGAGGGGACATTCTCACCAGATACGCAGTATTTT. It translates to CASSLEGTFSPDTQYF.

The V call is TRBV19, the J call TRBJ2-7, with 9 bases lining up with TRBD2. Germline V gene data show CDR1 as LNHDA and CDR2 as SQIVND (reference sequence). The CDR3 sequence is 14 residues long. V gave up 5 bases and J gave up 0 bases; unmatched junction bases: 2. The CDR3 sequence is CASSSSGNSYEQYF. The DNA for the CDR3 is TGTGCCAGTAGTTCTAGCGGGAACTCCTACGAGCAGTACTTC.

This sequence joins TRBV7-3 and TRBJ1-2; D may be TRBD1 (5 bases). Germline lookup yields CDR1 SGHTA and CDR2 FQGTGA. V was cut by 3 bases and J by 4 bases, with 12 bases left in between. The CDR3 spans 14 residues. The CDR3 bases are TGTGCCAGCAGCTTCAGGGCAGTACCCTATGGCTACACCTTC. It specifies CASSFRAVPYGYTF.

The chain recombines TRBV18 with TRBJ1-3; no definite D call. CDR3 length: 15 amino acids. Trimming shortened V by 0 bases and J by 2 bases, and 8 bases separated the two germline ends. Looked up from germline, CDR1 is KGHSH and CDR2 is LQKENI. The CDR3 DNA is TGTGCCAGCTCACCACCGTCGGAGACTGGAAACACCATATATTTT. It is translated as CASSPPSETGNTIYF.